This T cell receptor (beta chain) was captured in a study of beta chain features in type 1 diabetes. Comment on this clone: Its antigen is not known.

The entirety of the isolated RNA underwent reverse transcription, so expressed TCRB transcripts were sequenced. Assay used: immunoSEQ multiplex PCR; TCRdb lists only in-frame clones, some missing. Of about 150,000 clones in the sample, roughly 9% were seen once. The CDR3 contains 15 residues. The V and J ends lost 0 bases and 6 bases respectively, with 14 bases between them. Germline CDR1 and CDR2: SGHDN and FVKESK. Study-wide findings and caveats: TCRB CDR3 length was moderately but significantly reduced in all four CD4+ subsets of Type 1 diabetes patients. A greater similarity of naive, central memory and Treg TCRB repertoires was seen among patients than among healthy donors. Insertion counts at VDJ junctions were lower in type 1 diabetes patients, who also showed more deletions there.

Sorted populations all had greater than 95% purity. V is TRBV14 and J is TRBJ2-5; D is possibly TRBD2 (6 bases). This clonotype was obtained from a woman in her twenties or thirties with type 1 diabetes. Sequenced input: central memory CD4+ T cells from blood. The CDR3 sequence is CASSQDLAGPKTQYF. The CDR3 DNA sequence: TGTGCCAGCAGCCAAGATCTTGCGGGGCCGAAGACCCAGTACTTC.